The 6 T cell receptor beta chains reported below all come from one sample, sequenced in a study of identifying expanded T cells in peripheral blood. Method: immunoSEQ multiplex PCR; TCRdb's copy keeps in-frame clones and lacks some. Of about 81,000 clones detected, roughly 89% appear once; the ten largest clones hold 15% to 20%. Specimen: blood. These receptors all come from a person aged 18 to 75 in good health.

The CDR3 nucleotides are TGTGCCACCGCGGCGAGCCCCTACAATGAGCAGTTCTTC. Its protein is CATAASPYNEQFF. The rearrangement links TRBV15 to TRBJ2-1; D gene uncertain. CDR3 length equals 13 residues. V was shortened by 8 bases and J by 2 bases, with 10 bases between the two germline ends. Germline-derived CDR1 and CDR2 are LNHNV and YYDKDF (reference sequence).

V usage is TRBV6-5 and J usage is TRBJ2-1, with 10 nucleotides matching TRBD1. Germline V gene data show CDR1 as MNHEY and CDR2 as SVGAGI. This CDR3 comprises 16 residues. V dropped 0 bases and J dropped 9; count of bases not matched to a gene: 8. CDR3 region: CASSYSSGTGAAEQFF. The CDR3 region has the DNA TGTGCCAGCAGTTACTCGTCCGGGACAGGGGCCGCTGAGCAGTTCTTC.

This sequence joins TRBV7-8 and TRBJ2-3; 7 nucleotides match TRBD2. Germline CDR1 is SGHVS and CDR2 is FQNEAQ. The CDR3 covers 14 residues. J lost 2 bases, V lost 5 bases, and 4 bases had no gene match. The CDR3 sequence: CASSGRDYTDTQYF. CDR3 bases: TGTGCCAGCAGCGGACGGGACTACACAGATACGCAGTATTTT.

Worth noting for this clone: At one boundary the junction diverges from the germline segment, which might be a read error. The chain couples TRBV7-7 to TRBJ2-7; 10 bases align to TRBD1. Germline V lookup: CDR1 SSHAT, CDR2 FNYEAQ (reference sequence). The CDR3 runs to 13 residues. CDR3 sequence: CASSRDRGGEQYF. The CDR3 nucleotides are TGTGCTAGCAGCCGGGACAGGGGCGGCGAGCAGTACTTC.

J is TRBJ1-4 and V is TRBV9; weak D call: TRBD1 (5 bases). The CDR3 contains 15 residues. CDR1 is SGDLS and CDR2 is YYNGEE in the germline V gene. The V end lost 0 bases, the J end lost 4 bases, and 10 bases lay between the germline ends. CDR3 in amino acids: CASSVARGDNEKLFF. In DNA form, the CDR3 reads TGTGCCAGCAGCGTAGCGAGGGGTGATAATGAAAAACTGTTTTTT.

V usage is TRBV6-5 and J usage is TRBJ2-2; TRBD2 agrees at 12 bases. Germline V gives CDR1 MNHEY, CDR2 SVGAGI. Losses at the gene ends were 8 bases for V and 3 bases for J; bases not matched to a gene: 1. The CDR3 is made up of 14 amino acids. CDR3 amino acids: CASSSGRDTGELFF. Written as DNA, the CDR3 is TGTGCCAGCTCTAGCGGGAGGGACACCGGGGAGCTGTTTTTT.